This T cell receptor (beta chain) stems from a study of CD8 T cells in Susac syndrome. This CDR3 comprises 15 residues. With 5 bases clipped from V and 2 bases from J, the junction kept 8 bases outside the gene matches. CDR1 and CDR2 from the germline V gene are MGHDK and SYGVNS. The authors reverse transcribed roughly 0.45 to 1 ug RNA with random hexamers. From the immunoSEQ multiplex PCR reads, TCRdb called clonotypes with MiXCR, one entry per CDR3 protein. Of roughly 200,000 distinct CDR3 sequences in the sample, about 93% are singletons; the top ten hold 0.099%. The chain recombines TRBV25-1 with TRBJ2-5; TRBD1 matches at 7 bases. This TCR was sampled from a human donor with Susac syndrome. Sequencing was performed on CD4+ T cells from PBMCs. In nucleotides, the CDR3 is TGTGCCAGCAGTTCCTTCACAGGGGATCAAGAGACCCAGTACTTC. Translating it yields CASSSFTGDQETQYF.